This T cell receptor (beta chain) was found in a study of T-cell reconstitution after alpha-beta-depleted transplantation in children. General study findings and limits: Some patients' high day-60 TCRbeta diversity was traced to surviving recipient T cells and thymic progenitors. T-cell counts and diversity were attributed mostly to newly produced T cells one year after transplant.

The authors prepared the TCRbeta library with unique molecular identifiers. MiXCR, run by TCRdb on the PCR reads, gives a single entry per CDR3 protein. The sample includes fewer than 20,000 distinct CDR3 sequences, about 8% of them seen just once. Germline CDR1 and CDR2: LGHDT and YNNKEL (reference sequence). Trimming stripped 4 bases from V and 2 bases from J, with 2 bases between. The CDR3 is 11 residues long. By share, this clonotype ranks as medium-sized. The antigen is not known. This TCR came from a boy in the first two years of life who had a stem cell transplant for Wiskott-Aldrich syndrome, so the T cells may come from the graft donor. The chain combines TRBV3-1 with TRBJ2-5; no clear D gene. The specimen comprised PBMCs, mostly from graft donor cells, sampled 60 days after TCRalphabeta/CD19-depleted stem cell transplant. CDR3 amino acids: CASSLQETQYF. CDR3 nucleotide sequence: TGTGCCAGCAGCCTTCAAGAGACCCAGTACTTC.